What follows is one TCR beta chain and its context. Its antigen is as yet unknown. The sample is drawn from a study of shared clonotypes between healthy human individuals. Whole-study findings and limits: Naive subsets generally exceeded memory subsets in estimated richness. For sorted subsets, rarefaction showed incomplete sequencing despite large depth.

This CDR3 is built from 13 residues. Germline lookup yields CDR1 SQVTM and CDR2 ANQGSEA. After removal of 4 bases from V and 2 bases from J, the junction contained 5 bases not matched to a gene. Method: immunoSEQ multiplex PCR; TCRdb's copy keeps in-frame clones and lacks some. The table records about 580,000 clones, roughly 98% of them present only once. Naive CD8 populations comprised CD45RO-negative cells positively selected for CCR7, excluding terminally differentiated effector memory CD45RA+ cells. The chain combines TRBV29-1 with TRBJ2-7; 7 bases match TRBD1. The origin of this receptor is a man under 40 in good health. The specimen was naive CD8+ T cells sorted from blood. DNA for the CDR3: TGCAGCGTTGTCGACAGGGACACCTACGAGCAGTACTTC. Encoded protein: CSVVDRDTYEQYF.